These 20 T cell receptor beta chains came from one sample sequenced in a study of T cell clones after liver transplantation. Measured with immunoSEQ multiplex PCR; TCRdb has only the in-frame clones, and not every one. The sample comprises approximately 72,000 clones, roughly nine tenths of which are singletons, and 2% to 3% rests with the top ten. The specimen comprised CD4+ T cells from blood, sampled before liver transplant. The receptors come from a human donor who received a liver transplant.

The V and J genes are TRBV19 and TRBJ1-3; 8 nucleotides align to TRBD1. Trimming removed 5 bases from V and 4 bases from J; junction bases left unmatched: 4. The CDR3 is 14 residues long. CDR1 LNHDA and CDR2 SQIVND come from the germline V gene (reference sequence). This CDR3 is CASSATGVGNTIYF. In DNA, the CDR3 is TGTGCCAGTAGTGCGACAGGGGTCGGAAACACCATATATTTT.

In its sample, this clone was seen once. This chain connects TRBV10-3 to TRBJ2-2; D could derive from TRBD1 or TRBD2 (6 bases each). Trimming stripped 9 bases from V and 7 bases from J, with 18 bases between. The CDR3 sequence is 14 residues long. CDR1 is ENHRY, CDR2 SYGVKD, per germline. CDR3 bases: TGTGCCATTGGGGGGCGCAGGGAAGGCGGGGAGCTGTTTTTT. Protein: CAIGGRREGGELFF.

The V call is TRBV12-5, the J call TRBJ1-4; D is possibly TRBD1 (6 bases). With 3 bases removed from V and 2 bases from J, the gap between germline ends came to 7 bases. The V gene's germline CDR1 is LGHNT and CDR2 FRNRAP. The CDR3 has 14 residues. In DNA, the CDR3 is TGTGCTAGTGGTTTAGGGGGGACTAATGAAAAACTGTTTTTT. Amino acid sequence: CASGLGGTNEKLFF.

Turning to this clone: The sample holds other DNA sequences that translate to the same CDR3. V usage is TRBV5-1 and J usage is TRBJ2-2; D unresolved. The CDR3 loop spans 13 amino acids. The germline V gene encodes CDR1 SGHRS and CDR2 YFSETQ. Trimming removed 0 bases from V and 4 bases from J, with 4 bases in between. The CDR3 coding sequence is TGCGCCAGCAGCTTGGAAGTCACCGGGGAGCTGTTTTTT. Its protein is CASSLEVTGELFF.

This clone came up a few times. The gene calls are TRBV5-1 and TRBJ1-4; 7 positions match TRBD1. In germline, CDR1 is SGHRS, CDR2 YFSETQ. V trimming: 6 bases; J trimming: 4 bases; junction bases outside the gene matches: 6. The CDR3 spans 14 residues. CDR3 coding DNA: TGCGCCAGCATGCAGGGGGGCGATAATGAAAAACTGTTTTTT. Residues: CASMQGGDNEKLFF.

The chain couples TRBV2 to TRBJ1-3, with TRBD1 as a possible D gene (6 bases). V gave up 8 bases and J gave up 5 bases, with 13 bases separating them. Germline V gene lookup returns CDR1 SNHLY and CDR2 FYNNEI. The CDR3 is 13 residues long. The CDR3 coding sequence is TGTGCCAGCCTTGGACAGACAAGAAACACCATATATTTT. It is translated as CASLGQTRNTIYF.

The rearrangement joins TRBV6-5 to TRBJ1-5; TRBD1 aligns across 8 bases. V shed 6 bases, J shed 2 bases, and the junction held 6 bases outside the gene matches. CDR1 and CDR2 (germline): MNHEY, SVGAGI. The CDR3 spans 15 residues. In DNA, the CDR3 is TGTGCCAGCAGCTTCGGACAGGGAGGCAATCAGCCCCAGCATTTT. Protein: CASSFGQGGNQPQHF.

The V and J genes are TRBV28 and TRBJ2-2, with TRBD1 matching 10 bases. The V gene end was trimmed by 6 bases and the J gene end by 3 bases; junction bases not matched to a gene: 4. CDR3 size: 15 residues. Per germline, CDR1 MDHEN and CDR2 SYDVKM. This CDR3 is CASRAGTGDTGELFF. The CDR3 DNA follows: TGTGCCAGCAGGGCCGGGACAGGGGACACCGGGGAGCTGTTTTTT.

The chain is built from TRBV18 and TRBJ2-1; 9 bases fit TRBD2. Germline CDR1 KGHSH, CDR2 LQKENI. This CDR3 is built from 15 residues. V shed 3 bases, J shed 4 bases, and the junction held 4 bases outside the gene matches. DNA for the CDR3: TGTGCCAGCTCACCTAGCGGGAGTGATTACAATGAGCAGTTCTTC. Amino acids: CASSPSGSDYNEQFF.

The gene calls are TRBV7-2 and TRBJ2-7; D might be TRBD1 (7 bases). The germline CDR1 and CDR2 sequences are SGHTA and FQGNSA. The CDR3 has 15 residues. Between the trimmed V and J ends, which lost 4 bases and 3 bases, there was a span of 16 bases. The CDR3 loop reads CASSSRQGGNYEQYF. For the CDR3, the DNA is TGTGCCAGCAGCTCAAGACAGGGAGGAAACTACGAGCAGTACTTC.

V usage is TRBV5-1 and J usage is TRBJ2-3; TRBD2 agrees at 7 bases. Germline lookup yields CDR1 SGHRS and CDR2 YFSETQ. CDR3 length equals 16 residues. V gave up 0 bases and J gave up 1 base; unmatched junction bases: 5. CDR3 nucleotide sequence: TGCGCCAGCAGCTTGGGGGAGGGGTTCGGCACAGATACGCAGTATTTT. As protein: CASSLGEGFGTDTQYF.

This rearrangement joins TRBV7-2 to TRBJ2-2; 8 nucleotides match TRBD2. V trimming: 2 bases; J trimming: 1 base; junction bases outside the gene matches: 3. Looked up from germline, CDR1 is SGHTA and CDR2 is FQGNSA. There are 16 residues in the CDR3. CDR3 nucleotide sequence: TGTGCCAGCAGCTTACTACTAGCGGAGAACACCGGGGAGCTGTTTTTT. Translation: CASSLLLAENTGELFF. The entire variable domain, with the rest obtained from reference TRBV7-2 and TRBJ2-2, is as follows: GAGVSQSPSNKVTEKGKDVELRCDPISGHTALYWYRQSLGQGLEFLIYFQGNSAPDKSGLPSDRFSAERTGGSVSTLTIQRTQQEDSAVYLCASSLLLAENTGELFFGEGSRLTVL.

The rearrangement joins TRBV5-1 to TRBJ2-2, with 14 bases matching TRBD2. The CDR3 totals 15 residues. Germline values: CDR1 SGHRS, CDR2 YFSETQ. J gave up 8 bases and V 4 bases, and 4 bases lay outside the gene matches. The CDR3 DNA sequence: TGCGCCAGCAGCCCGGGACTAGCGGGAGTGGGGGAGCTGTTTTTT. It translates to CASSPGLAGVGELFF. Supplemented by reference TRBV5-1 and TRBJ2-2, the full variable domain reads KAGVTQTPRYLIKTRGQQVTLSCSPISGHRSVSWYQQTPGQGLQFLFEYFSETQRNKGNFPGRFSGRQFSNSRSEMNVSTLELGDSALYLCASSPGLAGVGELFFGEGSRLTVL.

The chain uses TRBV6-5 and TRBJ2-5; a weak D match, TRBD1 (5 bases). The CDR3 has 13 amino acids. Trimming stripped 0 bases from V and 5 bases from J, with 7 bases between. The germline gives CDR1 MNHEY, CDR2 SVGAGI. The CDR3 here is CASSYSWGETQYF. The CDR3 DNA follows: TGTGCCAGCAGTTACTCGTGGGGCGAGACCCAGTACTTC.

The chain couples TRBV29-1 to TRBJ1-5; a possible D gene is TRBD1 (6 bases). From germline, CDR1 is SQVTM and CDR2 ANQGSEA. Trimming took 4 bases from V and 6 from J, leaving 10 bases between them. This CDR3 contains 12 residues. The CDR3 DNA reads TGCAGCGTTGTTCAAGGGGGTCAGCCCCAGCATTTT. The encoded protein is CSVVQGGQPQHF. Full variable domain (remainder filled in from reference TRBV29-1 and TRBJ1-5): SAVISQKPSRDICQRGTSLTIQCQVDSQVTMMFWYRQQPGQSLTLIATANQGSEATYESGFVIDKFPISRPNLTFSTLTVSNMSPEDSSIYLCSVVQGGQPQHFGDGTRLSIL.

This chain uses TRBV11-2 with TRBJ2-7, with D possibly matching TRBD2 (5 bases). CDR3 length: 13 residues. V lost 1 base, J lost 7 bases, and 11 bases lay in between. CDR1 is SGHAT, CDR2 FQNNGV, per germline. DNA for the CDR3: TGTGCCAGCAGCTTAGGACGGGGTAAGGAGCAGTACTTC. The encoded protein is CASSLGRGKEQYF.

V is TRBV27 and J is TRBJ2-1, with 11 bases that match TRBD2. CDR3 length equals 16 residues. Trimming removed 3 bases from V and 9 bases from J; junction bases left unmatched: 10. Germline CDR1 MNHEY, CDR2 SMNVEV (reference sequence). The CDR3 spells CASSFWVAGGPSEQFF. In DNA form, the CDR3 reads TGTGCCAGCAGTTTTTGGGTAGCGGGAGGGCCGAGTGAGCAGTTCTTC.

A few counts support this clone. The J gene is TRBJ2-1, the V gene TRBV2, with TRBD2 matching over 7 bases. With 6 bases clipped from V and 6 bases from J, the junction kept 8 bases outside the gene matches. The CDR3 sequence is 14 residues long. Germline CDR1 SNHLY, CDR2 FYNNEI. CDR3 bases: TGTGCCAGCAGCCCCGCAGCGGGGATCAATGAGCAGTTCTTC. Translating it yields CASSPAAGINEQFF.

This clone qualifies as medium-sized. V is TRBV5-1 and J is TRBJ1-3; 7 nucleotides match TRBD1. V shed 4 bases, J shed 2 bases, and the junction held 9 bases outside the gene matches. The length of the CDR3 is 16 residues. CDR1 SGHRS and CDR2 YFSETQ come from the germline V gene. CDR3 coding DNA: TGCGCCAGCAGCCCCCGACAGGGCACCCCTGGAAACACCATATATTTT. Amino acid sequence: CASSPRQGTPGNTIYF.

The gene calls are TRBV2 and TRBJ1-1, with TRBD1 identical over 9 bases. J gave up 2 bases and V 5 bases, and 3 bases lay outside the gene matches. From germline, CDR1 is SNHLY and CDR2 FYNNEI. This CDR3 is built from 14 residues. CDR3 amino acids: CASSWDRENTEAFF. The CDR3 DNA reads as TGTGCCAGCAGTTGGGACAGGGAAAACACTGAAGCTTTCTTT.